This T cell receptor beta chain emerged from a study of blood T cell repertoires in COVID-19. Overall study: Samples taken during acute and convalescent COVID-19 were collected in the United States, Italy and Spain.

Germline lookup yields CDR1 SNHLY and CDR2 FYNNEI. The CDR3 is 13 amino acids. Trimming removed 5 bases from V and 5 bases from J, with 10 bases in between. Measured with immunoSEQ multiplex PCR; TCRdb has only the in-frame clones, and not every one. The sample holds roughly 290,000 clones; 85% are singletons and the top ten take approximately 3.8%. The origin of this receptor is a woman between 50 and 59 years old with active or convalescent COVID-19. The sequenced material came from peripheral blood. V gene TRBV2 combines with J gene TRBJ1-5, with no clear D. The CDR3 reads CASSWTTDQPQHF. DNA of the CDR3: TGTGCCAGCAGTTGGACTACGGATCAGCCCCAGCATTTT.